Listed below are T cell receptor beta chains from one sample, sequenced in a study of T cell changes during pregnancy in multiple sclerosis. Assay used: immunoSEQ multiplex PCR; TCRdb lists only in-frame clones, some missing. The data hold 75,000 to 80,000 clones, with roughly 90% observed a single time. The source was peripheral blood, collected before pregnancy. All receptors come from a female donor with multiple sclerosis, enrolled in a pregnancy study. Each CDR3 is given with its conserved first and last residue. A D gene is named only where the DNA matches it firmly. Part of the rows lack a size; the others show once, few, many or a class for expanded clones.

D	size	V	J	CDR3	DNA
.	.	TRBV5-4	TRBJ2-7	CASSKDRTSYEQYF	TGTGCCAGCAGCAAGGACAGAACCTCCTACGAGCAGTACTTC
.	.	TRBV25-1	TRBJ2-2	CASSEYRETGELFF	TGTGCCAGCAGTGAATATAGGGAGACCGGGGAGCTGTTTTTT
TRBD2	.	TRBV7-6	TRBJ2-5	CASSLRGGSQETQYF	TGTGCCAGCAGCTTACGCGGGGGGTCTCAAGAGACCCAGTACTTC
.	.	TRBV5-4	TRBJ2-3	CASSWGGQATDTQYF	TGTGCCAGCAGCTGGGGGGGACAGGCCACAGATACGCAGTATTTT
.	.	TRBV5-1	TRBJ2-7	CASSFGGSSYEQYF	TGCGCCAGCAGCTTCGGCGGAAGCTCCTACGAGCAGTACTTC
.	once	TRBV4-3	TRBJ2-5	CASSQRGETQYF	TGCGCCAGCAGCCAGCGCGGAGAGACCCAGTACTTC
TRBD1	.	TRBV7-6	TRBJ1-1	CASSLGDRGLGNTEAFF	TGTGCCAGCAGCTTAGGGGACAGGGGCTTAGGGAACACTGAAGCTTTCTTT
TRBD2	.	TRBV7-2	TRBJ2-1	CASSLVPRGGPRYNEQFF	TGTGCCAGCAGCTTAGTTCCTCGCGGGGGTCCGAGATACAATGAGCAGTTCTTC
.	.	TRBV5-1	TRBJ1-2	CASSLEGYGYTF	TGCGCCAGCAGCTTGGAGGGGTATGGCTACACCTTC
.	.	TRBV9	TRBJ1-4	CASSVQVATNEKLFF	TGTGCCAGCAGCGTACAGGTTGCAACTAATGAAAAACTGTTTTTT
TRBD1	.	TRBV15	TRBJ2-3	CATSSPTGASTDTQYF	TGTGCCACCAGCTCCCCCACAGGGGCCAGCACAGATACGCAGTATTTT
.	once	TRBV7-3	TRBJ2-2	CASSRDIDTGELFF	TGTGCCAGCAGCCGAGACATCGACACCGGGGAGCTGTTTTTT
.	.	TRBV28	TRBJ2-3	CASSFGAGGGTDTQYF	TGTGCCAGCAGTTTTGGTGCAGGCGGGGGCACAGATACGCAGTATTTT
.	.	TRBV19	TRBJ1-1	CASRSGHLTRGTEAFF	TGTGCCAGTAGATCGGGTCACCTTACTCGGGGGACTGAAGCTTTCTTT
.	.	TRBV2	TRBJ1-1	CASSVAGRTEAFF	TGTGCCAGCAGTGTGGCAGGGAGGACTGAAGCTTTCTTT
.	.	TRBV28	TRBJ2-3	CASRPQSTDTQYF	TGTGCCAGCAGGCCCCAGAGCACAGATACGCAGTATTTT
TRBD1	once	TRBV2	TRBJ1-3	CASSPQGAGNTIYF	TGTGCCAGCAGCCCCCAGGGGGCCGGAAACACCATATATTTT
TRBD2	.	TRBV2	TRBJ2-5	CASSPGLAGGGGFGETQYF	TGTGCCAGCAGTCCGGGACTAGCGGGTGGGGGGGGGTTTGGGGAGACCCAGTACTTC
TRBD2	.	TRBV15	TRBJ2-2	CATSRDPGRGRELFF	TGTGCCACCAGCAGAGATCCCGGGCGGGGGAGGGAGCTGTTTTTT
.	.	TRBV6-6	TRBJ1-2	CATPSLAGVGYTF	TGTGCCACCCCCAGCCTGGCAGGGGTTGGCTACACCTTC
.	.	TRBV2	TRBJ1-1	CASLSRALNTEAFF	TGTGCCAGCCTAAGCAGGGCCTTGAACACTGAAGCTTTCTTT
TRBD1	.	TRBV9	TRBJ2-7	CASSVTGTGGSYEQYF	TGTGCCAGCAGCGTCACCGGGACAGGGGGTTCCTACGAGCAGTACTTC
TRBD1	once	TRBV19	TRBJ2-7	CASSVWGQGLYEQYF	TGTGCCAGTAGTGTTTGGGGACAGGGACTCTACGAGCAGTACTTC